Each of the 13 T cell receptor beta chains below was sequenced from the same sample in a study of Ad26.COV2.S vaccination and SARS-CoV-2 variants. Specified treatment: some 19 received Ad26.COV2.S at low or high dose, single or two shots; 5 received placebo; per-sample allocation not given. After the first vaccine or placebo injection, samples were drawn on day 63. Sequenced by immunoSEQ multiplex PCR; TCRdb stores in-frame clones only, minus some. The sample has about 450,000 clones, roughly 89% seen once. This material consisted of peripheral blood, taken in a trial of Ad26.COV2.S vaccine versus placebo. All receptors come from a person between 18 and 65 years old who received the Ad26.COV2.S COVID-19 vaccine or a placebo.

This chain joins TRBV10-3 and TRBJ2-7; D unresolved. The CDR3 has 12 amino acids. Germline assignment: CDR1 ENHRY and CDR2 SYGVKD. V was cut by 0 bases and J by 4 bases, with 4 bases left in between. Here the CDR3 reads CAISESVYEQYF. Here the CDR3 DNA reads TGTGCCATCAGTGAGTCAGTTTACGAGCAGTACTTC.

The CDR3 nucleotides are TGCGCCAGCAGCCAGGACCCCCCGGGAGGATCACCCCTCCACTTT. Translating gives CASSQDPPGGSPLHF. The genes are TRBV4-3 and TRBJ1-6; D is uncertain. Deletions cut 3 bases from V and 10 bases from J, with 16 bases between. Germline CDR1 and CDR2: LGHNA and YSLEER. CDR3 length: 15 residues.

The chain uses TRBV4-2 and TRBJ1-4, with 7 bases that match TRBD1. Germline V gene lookup returns CDR1 LGHNA and CDR2 YNFKEQ. V shed 0 bases and J 6 bases; nucleotides not matched to a gene: 13. The CDR3 sequence is 18 residues long. Here the CDR3 reads CASSQEGRGAARDEKLFF. The CDR3 region has the DNA TGTGCCAGCAGCCAAGAAGGCAGGGGGGCGGCCCGGGATGAAAAACTGTTTTTT.

The chain couples TRBV5-4 to TRBJ2-1; either TRBD1 or TRBD2 may supply D (6 bases each). Trimming shortened V by 2 bases and J by 7 bases, and 13 bases separated the two germline ends. Looked up from germline, CDR1 is SGHNT and CDR2 is YYREEE (reference sequence). This CDR3 has 14 amino acids. The CDR3 sequence: CASSLNQGRNEQFF. The CDR3 bases are TGTGCCAGCAGCTTAAATCAGGGGAGGAATGAGCAGTTCTTC.

The CDR3 sequence is CASNSDNYNSPLHF. CDR3 coding DNA: TGTGCCAGCAATAGTGACAACTATAATTCACCCCTCCACTTT. V usage is TRBV5-6 and J usage is TRBJ1-6; D is ambiguous. V gave up 6 bases and J gave up 3 bases, with 10 bases separating them. Germline V gives CDR1 SGHDT, CDR2 YYEEEE. The CDR3 consists of 14 residues.

A note on this clone: One end of the junction varies from germline; a read error may be responsible. The V call is TRBV7-7, the J call TRBJ1-2; maybe TRBD1 (5 bases). This CDR3 comprises 14 residues. The germline V gene encodes CDR1 SSHAT and CDR2 FNYEAQ (reference sequence). The CDR3 bases are TGTGCTAGCAGCCTGGATGGACACCGCTATGGCTACACCTTC. Its translation: CASSLDGHRYGYTF.

The chain combines TRBV5-6 with TRBJ2-1, with D maybe TRBD2 (5 bases). Germline CDR1 and CDR2: SGHDT and YYEEEE. CDR3 size: 12 residues. Trimming pared 7 bases from V and 6 bases from J, leaving 11 bases between. Here the CDR3 DNA reads TGTGCCAGCGTCAGCGGAGCCAATGAGCAGTTCTTC. It codes for CASVSGANEQFF.

The chain recombines TRBV28 with TRBJ1-3, with TRBD1 matching over 7 bases. The J segment lost 2 bases and the V segment lost 5 bases, leaving 6 bases of the junction unmatched. Germline assignment: CDR1 MDHEN and CDR2 SYDVKM. This CDR3 comprises 15 residues. CDR3 amino acids: CASSLRQGTGNTIYF. The CDR3 DNA follows: TGTGCCAGCAGTCTCCGACAGGGAACTGGAAACACCATATATTTT.

V and J are TRBV2 and TRBJ2-5; the D gene is possibly TRBD1 (5 bases). This CDR3 has 14 amino acids. Germline V lookup: CDR1 SNHLY, CDR2 FYNNEI. V lost 6 bases and J 2 bases, leaving 13 bases between the germline ends. Written as DNA, the CDR3 is TGTGCCAGCAGGGGGCCCCCGCCTCAAGAGACCCAGTACTTC. Translating it yields CASRGPPPQETQYF. The full variable domain, in which reference TRBV2 and TRBJ2-5 provide the parts outside the CDR3, is EPEVTQTPSHQVTQMGQEVILRCVPISNHLYFYWYRQILGQKVEFLVSFYNNEISEKSEIFDDQFSVERPDGSNFTLKIRSTKLEDSAMYFCASRGPPPQETQYFGPGTRLLVL.

A few counts support this clone. The V and J genes are TRBV27 and TRBJ1-3, with D hard to call. Between the trimmed V and J ends, which lost 6 bases and 2 bases, there was a span of 11 bases. The CDR3 loop spans 14 amino acids. Per the germline V gene, CDR1 is MNHEY and CDR2 is SMNVEV (reference sequence). The CDR3 nucleotides are TGTGCCAGCAGACCAGCCCGGGCTGGAAACACCATATATTTT. Translated, it gives CASRPARAGNTIYF.

V gene TRBV5-1 combines with J gene TRBJ2-2; 7 nucleotides align to TRBD1. The V gene's germline CDR1 is SGHRS and CDR2 YFSETQ. Trimming at V came to 3 bases and at J to 8 bases, leaving 4 bases not matched to a gene. The CDR3 spans 13 residues. The CDR3 is CASSSRDRGELFF. The DNA of the CDR3 is TGCGCCAGCAGCTCCCGGGACAGAGGGGAGCTGTTTTTT.

The CDR3, as DNA: TGTGCCAGCAGGCCCACAGGGGATAGCAATCAGCCCCAGCATTTT. Translated, it gives CASRPTGDSNQPQHF. The chain recombines TRBV6-5 with TRBJ1-5, with 7 bases identical to TRBD1. Germline trimming cut 6 bases from V and 0 bases from J; bases unmatched to any gene: 5. Germline V gives CDR1 MNHEY, CDR2 SVGAGI. CDR3 length equals 15 residues.

V usage is TRBV4-1 and J usage is TRBJ1-2; possible D gene TRBD1, 5 bases. Germline V gene sequence: CDR1 MGHRA, CDR2 YSYEKL. The V end was cut by 1 base, the J end by 4 bases, with 10 bases between. This CDR3 contains 14 residues. The CDR3 nucleotides are TGCGCCAGCAGCCAAGCCACAGGAGTCTATGGCTACACCTTC. The encoded protein is CASSQATGVYGYTF.